This T cell receptor (beta chain) was recovered during a study of blood T cell repertoires in COVID-19. About the research overall: COVID-19 samples from acute and convalescent phases originated in the United States, Italy and Spain.

CDR3 length equals 15 residues. V gave up 0 bases and J gave up 0 bases, with 9 bases separating them. CDR1 and CDR2 (germline): MNHEY, SVGAGI. Authors' data handling: Estimation of nucleated cell counts was performed using reference gene primer amplification. Profiling relied on immunoSEQ multiplex PCR, and the TCRdb table lists in-frame clones only, not all of them. That table furnishes V, J and clone size, whereas the DNA furnished D and trimming. The sample has 200,000 to 250,000 clones; roughly 84% are singletons. The chain carries TRBV6-5 and TRBJ2-7, with D possibly TRBD2 on 5 matching bases. This receptor was taken from a woman between 55 and 75 years old who had recovered from COVID-19. Sequencing input: peripheral blood. The CDR3 coding sequence is TGTGCCAGCAGTTACTCTCCGGGGAGCTCCTACGAGCAGTACTTC. Translating it yields CASSYSPGSSYEQYF.